Below are 8 T cell receptor beta chains sequenced from a single sample in a study of blood T cells in healthy people across ages. The use of a sample-barcoded 5' primer and a J-beta primer mix characterized a second PCR of roughly 7 to 11 cycles. TCRdb analysed the 5' RACE reads with MiXCR anew, one entry per CDR3 protein. The profile shows about 570,000 distinct CDR3 sequences, roughly 29% of them singletons. Sequencing was done on a sample of blood. These receptors were taken from a woman in her sixties or seventies in good health.

The table lists this clonotype with a few counts. CDR3: CASSQGMDTDTQYF. The CDR3 DNA follows: TGTGCCAGCAGCCAAGGGATGGATACAGATACGCAGTATTTT. The chain links TRBV3-1 to TRBJ2-3; no reliable D call. Per the germline V gene, CDR1 is LGHDT and CDR2 is YNNKEL (reference sequence). This CDR3 contains 14 residues. V was shortened by 1 base and J by 3 bases, with 8 bases between the two germline ends.

There are a few counts of this clonotype. V gene TRBV7-2 combines with J gene TRBJ2-3; 16 bases map to TRBD2. Per the germline V gene, CDR1 is SGHTA and CDR2 is FQGNSA. This CDR3 is 17 amino acids long. V lost 4 bases to trimming and J lost 4 bases; unmatched junction nucleotides: 5. CDR3 coding DNA: TGTGCCAGCAGCTCAGCCGGGACTAGCGGGGGGGCAGATACGCAGTATTTT. It encodes CASSSAGTSGGADTQYF.

This clonotype has more than one count but fewer than ten. The junction shows a germline mismatch at one end, possibly a read error. V usage is TRBV6-5 and J usage is TRBJ2-2; D possibly corresponds to TRBD2 (6 bases). The CDR3 length is 15 residues. The V gene's germline CDR1 is MNHEY and CDR2 SVGAGI. Here the CDR3 reads CASSYSPGFTGGLFF. CDR3 bases: TGTGCCAGCAGTTACTCACCGGGGTTCACCGGGGGGCTGTTTTTT.

This clonotype was seen a few times. The chain joins TRBV6-5 to TRBJ2-1, with TRBD1 matching over 10 bases. Matching the DNA end better, TRBJ2-7 makes the J call doubtful. The CDR3 is 14 amino acids. Germline V gives CDR1 MNHEY, CDR2 SVGAGI. The CDR3 region has the DNA TGTGCCACTTGGGACAGGGGAAGGACCTACGAGCAGTACTTC. This sequence encodes CATWDRGRTYEQYF.

This clonotype appeared a single time. The rearrangement joins TRBV10-3 to TRBJ2-3; a weak D match, TRBD2 (6 bases). The CDR3 consists of 15 residues. V lost 0 bases and J lost 6, with 13 bases in between. Germline V gene data show CDR1 as ENHRY and CDR2 as SYGVKD. The CDR3 protein is CAISESGTPSDTQYF. The DNA of the CDR3 is TGTGCCATCAGTGAGTCGGGGACTCCCTCCGATACGCAGTATTTT.

This clonotype occurred a few times. V is TRBV27 and J is TRBJ2-2; the D is unclear. The CDR3 runs to 15 residues. V lost 2 bases and J lost 3, with 10 bases in between. Germline lookup yields CDR1 MNHEY and CDR2 SMNVEV (reference sequence). In nucleotides, the CDR3 is TGTGCCAGCAGTTTAGAAGGAAGGGACACCGGGGAGCTGTTTTTT. Encoded protein: CASSLEGRDTGELFF.

The CDR3 DNA reads TGTGCCACCGCTACCGGAGAGCCGTCGGAGACCCAGTACTTC. Its translation: CATATGEPSETQYF. This rearrangement joins TRBV10-3 to TRBJ2-5, with no clear D. The germline V gene has CDR1 ENHRY and CDR2 SYGVKD. Trimming removed 10 bases at V and 5 bases at J, with 20 bases between. The CDR3 is 14 amino acids.

In this sample, this clonotype turned up many times. The rearrangement links TRBV29-1 to TRBJ2-5; no definite D call. CDR3 length equals 12 residues. The ends were cut back, 1 base at V and 5 bases at J, with 8 bases in the middle. Germline CDR1 is SQVTM and CDR2 is ANQGSEA. This CDR3 reads CSVEGGSETQYF. Written as DNA, the CDR3 is TGCAGCGTTGAAGGGGGTAGTGAGACCCAGTACTTC.